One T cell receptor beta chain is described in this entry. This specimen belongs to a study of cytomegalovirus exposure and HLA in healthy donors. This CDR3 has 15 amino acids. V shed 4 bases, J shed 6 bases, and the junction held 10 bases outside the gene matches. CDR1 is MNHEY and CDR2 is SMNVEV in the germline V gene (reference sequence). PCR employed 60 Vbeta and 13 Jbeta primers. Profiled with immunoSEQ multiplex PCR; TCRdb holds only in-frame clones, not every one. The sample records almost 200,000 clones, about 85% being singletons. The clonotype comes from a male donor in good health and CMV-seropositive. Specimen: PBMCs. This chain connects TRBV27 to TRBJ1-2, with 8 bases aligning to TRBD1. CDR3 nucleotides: TGTGCCAGCAGTTCAGCCGGGACAGGAGAACATGGCTACACCTTC. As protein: CASSSAGTGEHGYTF.